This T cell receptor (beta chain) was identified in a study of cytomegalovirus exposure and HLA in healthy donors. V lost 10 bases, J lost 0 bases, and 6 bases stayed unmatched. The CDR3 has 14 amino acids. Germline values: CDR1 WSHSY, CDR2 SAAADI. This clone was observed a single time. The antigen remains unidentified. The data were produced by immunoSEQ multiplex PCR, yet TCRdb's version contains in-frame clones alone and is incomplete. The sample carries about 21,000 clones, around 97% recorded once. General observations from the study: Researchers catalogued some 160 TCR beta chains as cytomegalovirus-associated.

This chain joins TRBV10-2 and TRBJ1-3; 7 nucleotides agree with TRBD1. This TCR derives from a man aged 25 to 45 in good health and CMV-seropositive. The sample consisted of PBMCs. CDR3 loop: CATSPGGSGNTIYF. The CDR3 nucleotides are TGCGCCACCTCTCCAGGGGGCTCTGGAAACACCATATATTTT.